This is a list of T cell receptor beta chains from one sample in a study of vaccination and CD4 T cells after COVID-19. Their cognate antigens are unknown. One entry per CDR3 protein, called by TCRdb with MiXCR from the PCR reads. The table shows about 13,000 distinct CDR3 sequences, with roughly two fifths occurring only once. The sample consisted of CD4+ T cells from blood, cultured in vitro. The receptors were gathered from a human donor who had recovered from COVID-19. CDR3s include the opening cysteine and the closing phenylalanine or tryptophan. D genes are given only for firm matches. Some rows mark clone size as missing; the rest say once, few, many or name a class of expanded clone.

- | TRBJ1-3 | - | TRBV4-1 | CASSQGSEYSGNTIYF | TGCGCCAGCAGCCAAGGGTCGGAATACTCTGGAAACACCATATATTTT
TRBD1 | TRBJ1-2 | - | TRBV5-1 | CASSFRQGAEGYTF | TGCGCCAGCAGCTTTAGACAGGGGGCGGAAGGCTACACCTTC
- | TRBJ1-1 | - | TRBV2 | CASRGDTVNTEAFF | TGTGCCAGCAGGGGGGACACGGTGAACACTGAAGCTTTCTTT
- | TRBJ2-2 | - | TRBV2 | CASRRQRELFF | TGTGCCAGCAGGAGGCAAAGGGAGCTGTTTTTT
TRBD1 | TRBJ2-2 | - | TRBV6-1 | CASSPTGRGRGRELFF | TGTGCCAGCAGCCCTACCGGAAGGGGGCGAGGCCGGGAGCTGTTTTTT
- | TRBJ1-5 | few | TRBV12-3/TRBV12-4 | CASSYGWQPQHF | TGTGCCAGCAGTTATGGTTGGCAGCCCCAGCATTTT
TRBD1 | TRBJ1-1 | - | TRBV20-1 | CSARRQGGSAFF | TGCAGTGCACGCCGACAGGGAGGTTCAGCTTTCTTT
- | TRBJ1-3 | once | TRBV21-1 | CASNRGPIYF | TGTGCCAGCAATCGCGGCCCCATATATTTT
- | TRBJ2-7 | few | TRBV30 | CAWSRQANYEQYF | TGTGCCTGGAGTCGACAGGCGAACTACGAGCAGTACTTC
TRBD1 | TRBJ2-3 | few | TRBV27 | CASSSGQLINTQYF | TGTGCCAGCAGCTCGGGACAGCTCATTAATACGCAGTATTTT
- | TRBJ2-3 | - | TRBV4-2 | CASNLNGADTQYF | TGTGCCAGCAACCTCAACGGGGCAGATACGCAGTATTTT
TRBD2 | TRBJ2-7 | - | TRBV30 | CAWSSSGRGEQYF | TGTGCCTGGAGTTCAAGCGGGAGGGGGGAGCAGTACTTC
TRBD1 | TRBJ2-6 | - | TRBV7-2 | CAGSLIRDRVRSGANVLTF | TGTGCCGGCAGCTTAATCCGGGACAGGGTTAGGTCTGGGGCCAACGTCCTGACTTTC
- | TRBJ2-7 | few | TRBV7-6 | CASSLISSGEQYF | TGTGCCAGCAGCTTAATTTCGTCGGGGGAGCAGTACTTC
- | TRBJ2-5 | - | TRBV20-1 | CSAQRVETQYF | TGCAGTGCCCAGAGGGTGGAGACCCAGTACTTC
- | TRBJ2-3 | - | TRBV19 | CASSEGTDTQYF | TGTGCCAGTAGTGAGGGCACAGATACGCAGTATTTT
TRBD2 | TRBJ2-7 | - | TRBV6-1 | CASSDSGLAGPEGGYEQYF | TGTGCCAGCAGTGATTCGGGACTAGCGGGACCTGAAGGGGGCTACGAGCAGTACTTC
TRBD1 | TRBJ2-5 | few | TRBV19 | CASSRGQGAQEETQYF | TGTGCCAGTAGTAGGGGACAGGGGGCGCAGGAAGAGACCCAGTACTTC
- | TRBJ2-3 | few | TRBV30 | CAWSGGGQVDTQYF | TGTGCCTGGAGTGGTGGGGGGCAGGTAGATACGCAGTATTTT
TRBD1 | TRBJ1-6 | - | TRBV6-1 | CASSRGTGFSSYNSPLHF | TGTGCCAGCAGTCGAGGGACAGGGTTTAGCTCCTATAATTCACCCCTCCACTTT
- | TRBJ1-2 | once | TRBV4-3 | CASSQDLVSRINYGYTF | TGCGCCAGCAGCCAAGATCTAGTCAGTCGGATTAACTATGGCTACACCTTC
- | TRBJ1-2 | few | TRBV24-1 | CATSRNSPEGYTF | TGTGCCACCAGTAGGAATTCCCCGGAGGGCTACACCTTC
- | TRBJ2-3 | few | TRBV20-1 | CSASPSSLGLTDTQYF | TGCAGTGCTAGTCCGTCGTCCCTGGGCCTCACAGATACGCAGTATTTT
TRBD1 | TRBJ1-5 | - | TRBV2 | CASSIKSGTGGNQPQHF | TGTGCCAGCAGTATAAAATCCGGGACAGGGGGCAATCAGCCCCAGCATTTT
- | TRBJ2-1 | - | TRBV7-3 | CASSSARGEEQFF | TGTGCCAGCAGCTCCGCACGGGGAGAAGAGCAGTTCTTC
TRBD1 | TRBJ2-7 | few | TRBV24-1 | CATSDTGTGSSYEQYF | TGTGCCACCAGTGATACCGGGACAGGGAGCTCCTACGAGCAGTACTTC
- | TRBJ1-5 | few | TRBV25-1 | CASSGTGSNQPQHF | TGTGCCAGCAGTGGAACAGGGAGCAATCAGCCCCAGCATTTT
- | TRBJ1-1 | few | TRBV19 | CASSPRTGRMNTEAFF | TGTGCCAGTAGTCCTCGTACAGGGAGAATGAACACTGAAGCTTTCTTT
- | TRBJ1-6 | - | TRBV18 | CASSPPISGSPLHF | TGTGCCAGCTCACCACCGATTTCGGGGTCACCCCTCCACTTT
- | TRBJ2-7 | - | TRBV20-1 | CSASGSLYEQYF | TGCAGTGCTAGCGGGAGTCTTTACGAGCAGTACTTC
- | TRBJ1-1 | - | TRBV20-1 | CSARAPNTEAFF | TGCAGTGCTAGAGCACCGAACACTGAAGCTTTCTTT
- | TRBJ2-1 | - | TRBV10-3 | CAISDGHNEQFF | TGTGCCATCAGTGATGGCCACAATGAGCAGTTCTTC